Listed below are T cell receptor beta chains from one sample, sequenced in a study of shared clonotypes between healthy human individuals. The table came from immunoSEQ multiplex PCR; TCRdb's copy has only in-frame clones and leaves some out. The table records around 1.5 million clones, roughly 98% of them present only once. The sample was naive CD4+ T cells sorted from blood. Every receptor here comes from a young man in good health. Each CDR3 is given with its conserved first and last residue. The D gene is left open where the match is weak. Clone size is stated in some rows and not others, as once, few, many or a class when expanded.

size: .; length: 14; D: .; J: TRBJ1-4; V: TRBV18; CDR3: CASSRGPTNEKLFF; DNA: TGTGCCAGCTCTCGAGGACCTACAAATGAAAAACTGTTTTTT
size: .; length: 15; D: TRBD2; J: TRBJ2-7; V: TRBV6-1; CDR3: CASSIGTSYSYEQYF; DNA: TGTGCCAGCAGCATCGGGACTAGCTACTCCTACGAGCAGTACTTC
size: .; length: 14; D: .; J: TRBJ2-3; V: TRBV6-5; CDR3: CASSYSGTTDTQYF; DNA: TGTGCCAGCAGTTACTCAGGGACCACAGATACGCAGTATTTT
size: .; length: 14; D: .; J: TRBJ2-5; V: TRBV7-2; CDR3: CASSLGAFTETQYF; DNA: TGTGCCAGCAGCTTAGGAGCTTTTACGGAGACCCAGTACTTC
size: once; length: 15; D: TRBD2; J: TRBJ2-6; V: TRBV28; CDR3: CASSPGLAGANVLTF; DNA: TGTGCCAGCAGTCCTGGACTAGCTGGGGCCAACGTCCTGACTTTC
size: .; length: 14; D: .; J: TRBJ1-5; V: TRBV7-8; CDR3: CASSLAGRGQPQHF; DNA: TGTGCCAGCAGCTTAGCAGGGCGGGGGCAGCCCCAGCATTTT
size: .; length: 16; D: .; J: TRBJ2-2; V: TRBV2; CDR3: CASSHSGEGNTGELFF; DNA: TGTGCCAGCAGCCACTCAGGGGAGGGAAACACCGGGGAGCTGTTTTTT
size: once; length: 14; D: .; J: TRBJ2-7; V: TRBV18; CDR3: CASIDRETGYEQYF; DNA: TGTGCCAGCATAGATCGGGAGACTGGCTACGAGCAGTACTTC
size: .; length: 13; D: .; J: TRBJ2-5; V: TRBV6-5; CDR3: CASSRDTQETQYF; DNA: TGTGCCAGCAGTCGGGACACTCAAGAGACCCAGTACTTC
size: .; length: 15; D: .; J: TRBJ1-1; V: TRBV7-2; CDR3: CASSLALGAVREAFF; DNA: TGTGCCAGCAGCTTAGCGCTTGGGGCAGTTCGTGAAGCTTTCTTT
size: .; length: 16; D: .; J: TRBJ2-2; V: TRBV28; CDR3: CASSLGGRTNTGELFF; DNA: TGTGCCAGCAGTTTAGGTGGCAGGACGAACACCGGGGAGCTGTTTTTT
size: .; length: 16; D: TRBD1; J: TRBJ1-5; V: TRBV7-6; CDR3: CASSFGTGGGNQPQHF; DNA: TGTGCCAGCAGCTTCGGGACAGGGGGGGGCAATCAGCCCCAGCATTTT
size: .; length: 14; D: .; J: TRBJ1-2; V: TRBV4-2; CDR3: CASSQGLRNYGYTF; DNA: TGTGCCAGCAGCCAAGGGCTGCGCAACTATGGCTACACCTTC
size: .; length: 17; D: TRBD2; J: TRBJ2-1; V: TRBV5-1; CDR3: CASSDVPSGRGRNEQFF; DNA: TGCGCCAGCAGCGATGTCCCTAGCGGGAGGGGGAGGAATGAGCAGTTCTTC
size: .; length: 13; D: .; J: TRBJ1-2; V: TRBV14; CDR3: CASSPGPGYGYTF; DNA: TGTGCCAGCAGTCCCGGGCCGGGCTATGGCTACACCTTC
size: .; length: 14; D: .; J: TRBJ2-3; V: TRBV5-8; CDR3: CASSLLGQTDTQYF; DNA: TGTGCCAGCAGCTTGTTGGGGCAAACAGATACGCAGTATTTT
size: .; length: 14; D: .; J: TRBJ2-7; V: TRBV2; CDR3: CASKPGILLYEQYF; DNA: TGTGCCAGCAAACCGGGAATCCTACTTTACGAGCAGTACTTC
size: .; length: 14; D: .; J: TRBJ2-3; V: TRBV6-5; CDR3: CASRRGPNTDTQYF; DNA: TGTGCCAGCAGAAGGGGACCGAACACAGATACGCAGTATTTT
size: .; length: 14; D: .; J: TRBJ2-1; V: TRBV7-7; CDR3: CASSFGDSYNEQFF; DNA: TGTGCCAGCAGCTTTGGTGACAGCTACAATGAGCAGTTCTTC
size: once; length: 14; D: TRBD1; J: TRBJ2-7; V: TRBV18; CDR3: CASSPLGTAYEQYF; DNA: TGTGCCAGCTCACCTTTAGGGACAGCCTACGAGCAGTACTTC
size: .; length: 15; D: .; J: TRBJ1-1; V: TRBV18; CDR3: CASSPRRDSNTEAFF; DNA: TGTGCCAGCTCACCGCGACGGGACTCGAACACTGAAGCTTTCTTT
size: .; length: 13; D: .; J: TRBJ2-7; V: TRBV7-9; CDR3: CASSLLGAYEQYF; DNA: TGTGCCAGCAGCCTCCTGGGCGCCTACGAGCAGTACTTC
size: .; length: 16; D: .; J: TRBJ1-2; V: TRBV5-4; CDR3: CASSLGRRDFNYGYTF; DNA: TGTGCCAGCAGCTTGGGCCGGCGGGACTTTAACTATGGCTACACCTTC
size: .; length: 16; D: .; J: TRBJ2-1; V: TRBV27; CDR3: CASSLWGLPSYNEQFF; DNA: TGTGCCAGCAGTTTATGGGGCCTTCCCTCTTACAATGAGCAGTTCTTC
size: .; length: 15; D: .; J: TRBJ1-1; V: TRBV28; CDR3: CASSQNTLMNTEAFF; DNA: TGTGCCAGCAGCCAAAACACCCTTATGAACACTGAAGCTTTCTTT
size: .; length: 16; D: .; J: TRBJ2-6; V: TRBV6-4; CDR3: CASSDQGGAGANVLTF; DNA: TGTGCCAGCAGTGACCAGGGGGGCGCTGGGGCCAACGTCCTGACTTTC
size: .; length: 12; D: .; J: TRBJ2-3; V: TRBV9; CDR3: CASSVATDTQYF; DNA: TGTGCCAGCAGCGTAGCTACGGATACGCAGTATTTT
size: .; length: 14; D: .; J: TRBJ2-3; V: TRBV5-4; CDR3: CASSAGLIPDTQYF; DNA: TGTGCCAGCAGCGCCGGACTAATCCCAGATACGCAGTATTTT
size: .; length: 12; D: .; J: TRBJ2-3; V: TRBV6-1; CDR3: CASSPGTDTQYF; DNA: TGTGCCAGCAGCCCCGGCACAGATACGCAGTATTTT
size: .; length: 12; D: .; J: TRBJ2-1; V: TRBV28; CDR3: CASSPLRGEQFF; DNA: TGTGCCAGCAGCCCCCTCAGGGGTGAGCAGTTCTTC
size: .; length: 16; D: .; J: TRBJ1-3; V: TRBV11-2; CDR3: CASSSHVGKSGNTIYF; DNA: TGTGCCAGCAGCTCCCATGTAGGCAAATCTGGAAACACCATATATTTT
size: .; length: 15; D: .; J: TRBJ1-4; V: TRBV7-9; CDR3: CASSLWTAVNEKLFF; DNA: TGTGCCAGCAGCTTATGGACGGCAGTCAATGAAAAACTGTTTTTT
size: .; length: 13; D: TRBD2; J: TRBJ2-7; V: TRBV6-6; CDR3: CASLAGGSYEQYF; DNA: TGTGCCAGCCTGGCGGGAGGCAGCTACGAGCAGTACTTC
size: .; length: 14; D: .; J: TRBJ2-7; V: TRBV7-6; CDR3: CASSVTGYSYEQYF; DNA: TGTGCCAGCAGCGTAACAGGGTACTCCTACGAGCAGTACTTC
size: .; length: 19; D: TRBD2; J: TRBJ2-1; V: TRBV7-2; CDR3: CASSKGTGLAGASYNEQFF; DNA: TGTGCCAGCAGTAAAGGAACGGGACTAGCGGGAGCCTCTTACAATGAGCAGTTCTTC
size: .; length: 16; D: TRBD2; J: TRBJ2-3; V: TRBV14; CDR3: CASSSARGLAGDTQYF; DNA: TGTGCCAGCAGCTCGGCAAGGGGACTAGCGGGAGATACGCAGTATTTT
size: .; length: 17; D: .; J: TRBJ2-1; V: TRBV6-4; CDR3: CASSGELWGRTYNEQFF; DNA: TGTGCCAGCAGTGGCGAGTTGTGGGGGCGTACATACAATGAGCAGTTCTTC
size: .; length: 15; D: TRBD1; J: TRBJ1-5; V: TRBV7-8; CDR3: CASGPSRQGGQPQHF; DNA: TGTGCCAGTGGGCCTTCTCGACAGGGGGGTCAGCCCCAGCATTTT
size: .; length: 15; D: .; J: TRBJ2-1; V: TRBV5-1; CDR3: CASNGSTRRGNEQFF; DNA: TGCGCCAGCAACGGGAGTACTCGTAGAGGTAATGAGCAGTTCTTC
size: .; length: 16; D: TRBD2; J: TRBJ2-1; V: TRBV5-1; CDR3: CASSLVASGTYNEQFF; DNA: TGCGCCAGCAGCTTGGTGGCTAGCGGGACCTACAATGAGCAGTTCTTC
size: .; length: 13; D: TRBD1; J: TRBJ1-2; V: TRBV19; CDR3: CASRDSASYGYTF; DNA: TGTGCCAGTCGGGACAGCGCAAGCTATGGCTACACCTTC
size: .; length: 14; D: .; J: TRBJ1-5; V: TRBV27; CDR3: CASRGRPSNQPQHF; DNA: TGTGCCAGCAGAGGACGGCCTAGCAATCAGCCCCAGCATTTT
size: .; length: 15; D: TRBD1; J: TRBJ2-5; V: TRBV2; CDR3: CASSSTRQGPRTQYF; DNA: TGTGCCAGCAGCTCCACACGACAGGGCCCCAGGACCCAGTACTTC
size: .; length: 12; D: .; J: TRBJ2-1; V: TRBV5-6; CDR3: CASSLLDNEQFF; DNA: TGTGCCAGCAGCCTTCTTGATAATGAGCAGTTCTTC
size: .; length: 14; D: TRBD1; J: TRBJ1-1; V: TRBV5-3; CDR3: CARSATTGDTEAFF; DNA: TGTGCCAGAAGCGCTACCACAGGGGACACTGAAGCTTTCTTT
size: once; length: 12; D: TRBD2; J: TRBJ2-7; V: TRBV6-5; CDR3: CASSPPGGEQYF; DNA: TGTGCCAGCAGTCCACCGGGGGGCGAGCAGTACTTC
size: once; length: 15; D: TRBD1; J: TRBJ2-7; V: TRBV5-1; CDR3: CASSLVGTGPYEQYF; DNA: TGCGCCAGCAGCTTGGTTGGGACAGGCCCGTACGAGCAGTACTTC
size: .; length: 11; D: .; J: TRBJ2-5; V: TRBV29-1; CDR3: CSGTVQETQYF; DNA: TGCAGCGGGACAGTTCAAGAGACCCAGTACTTC
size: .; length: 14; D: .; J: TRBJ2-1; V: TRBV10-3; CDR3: CAISAPGVGNEQFF; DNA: TGTGCCATCAGTGCTCCGGGAGTGGGCAATGAGCAGTTCTTC
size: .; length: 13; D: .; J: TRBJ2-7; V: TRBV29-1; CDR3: CSVEQDRTYEQYF; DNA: TGCAGCGTTGAGCAGGACAGAACCTACGAGCAGTACTTC
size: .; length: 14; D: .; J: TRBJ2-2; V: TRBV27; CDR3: CASSFELLTGELFF; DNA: TGTGCCAGCAGTTTTGAACTACTTACCGGGGAGCTGTTTTTT
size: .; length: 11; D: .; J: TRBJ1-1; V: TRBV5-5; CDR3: CASSLRAEAFF; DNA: TGTGCCAGCAGCCTCCGCGCTGAAGCTTTCTTT
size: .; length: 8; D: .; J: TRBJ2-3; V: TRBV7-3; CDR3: CASPEEYF; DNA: TGTGCCAGCCCAGAGGAGTATTTT
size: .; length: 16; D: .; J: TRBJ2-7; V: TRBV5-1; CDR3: CASSLVSGSGTYEQYF; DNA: TGCGCCAGCAGCTTGGTGTCGGGGAGTGGAACCTACGAGCAGTACTTC
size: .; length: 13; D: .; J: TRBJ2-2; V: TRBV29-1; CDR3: CSGCWGATGELFF; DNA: TGCAGTGGCTGTTGGGGGGCCACCGGGGAGCTGTTTTTT